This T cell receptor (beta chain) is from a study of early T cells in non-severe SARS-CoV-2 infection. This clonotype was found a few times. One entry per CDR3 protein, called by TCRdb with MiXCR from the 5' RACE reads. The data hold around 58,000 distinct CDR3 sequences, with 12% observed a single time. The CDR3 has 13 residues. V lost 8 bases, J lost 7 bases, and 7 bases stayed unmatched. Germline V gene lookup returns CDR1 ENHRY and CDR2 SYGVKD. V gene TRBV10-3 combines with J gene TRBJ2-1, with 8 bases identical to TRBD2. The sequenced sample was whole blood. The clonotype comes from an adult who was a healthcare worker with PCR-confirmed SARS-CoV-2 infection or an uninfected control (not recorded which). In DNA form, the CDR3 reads TGTGCCATCGGGGAGCCGGGGGGGAATGAGCAGTTCTTC. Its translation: CAIGEPGGNEQFF.